The source of this T cell receptor (beta chain) is a study of shared clonotypes between healthy human individuals. Study context: CD4 naive and CD4 memory each took three plates per donor, while CD8 naive took two and CD8 memory one.

Measured with immunoSEQ multiplex PCR; TCRdb has only the in-frame clones, and not every one. The table shows some 1.5 million clones, with around 98% occurring only once. In germline, CDR1 is SGHAT, CDR2 FQNNGV. The CDR3 spans 15 residues. Trimming removed 3 bases from V and 4 bases from J, with 15 bases in between. Findings and limits, study-wide: Approximately 5% of naive CD4 clonotypes were shared across four donors. Generation probabilities were higher for clonotypes shared across all four sorted-subset donors than for unshared ones.

Subsets obtained from CD4+ cells comprised CD45RA+ naive and CD45RA-negative memory cells. This clone has a single count. Its target is unknown. This TCR was sampled from a man aged 30-40 years in good health. The specimen sequenced was naive CD4+ T cells sorted from blood. The subset denotes: CD45RA+ positively selected. V usage is TRBV11-2 and J usage is TRBJ1-2, with unresolved D. CDR3 amino acids: CASSFSIMTLYGYTF. CDR3 bases: TGTGCCAGCAGCTTTTCTATCATGACGCTCTATGGCTACACCTTC.